This passage covers 10 T cell receptor beta chains from one sample sequenced in a study of shared clonotypes between healthy human individuals. The assay was immunoSEQ multiplex PCR, and TCRdb's table has in-frame clones only and misses some. The data show approximately 2.4 million clones, with approximately 94% seen just once and approximately 0.13% held by the top ten. Sequencing used naive CD4+ T cells sorted from blood. Subset meaning: CD45RA+ positively selected. These receptor sequences come from a man between 18 and 35 years old in good health.

The V and J genes are TRBV30 and TRBJ2-7; 7 bases are shared with TRBD1. Per the germline V gene, CDR1 is GTSNPN and CDR2 is SVGIG (reference sequence). Unmatched junction bases numbered 13, after V lost 3 bases and J lost 5 bases. This CDR3 is built from 15 residues. The CDR3: CAWSPKTGRTDEQYF. For the CDR3, the DNA is TGTGCCTGGAGCCCTAAGACAGGGCGGACTGACGAGCAGTACTTC.

This clone came up a few times. Additional DNA sequences in this sample encode the identical CDR3. For the CDR3, the DNA is TGTGCCAGCAGTCCCGACAGCGCCTATGGCTACACCTTC. Its protein product is CASSPDSAYGYTF. The rearrangement uses TRBV2 and TRBJ1-2, with a weak D call TRBD1 (5 bases). The CDR3 runs to 13 residues. CDR1 SNHLY and CDR2 FYNNEI come from the germline V gene. V gave up 5 bases and J gave up 4 bases, with 11 bases separating them.

The chain joins TRBV6-1 to TRBJ2-7; D remains unclear. The germline V and J ends were trimmed by 8 bases and 4 bases, with 15 bases remaining between them. This CDR3 comprises 13 residues. Germline V gene sequence: CDR1 MNHNS, CDR2 SASEGT. CDR3 region: CASAALQTYEQYF. CDR3 DNA sequence: TGTGCCAGCGCAGCCCTACAGACTTACGAGCAGTACTTC.

V usage is TRBV7-9 and J usage is TRBJ2-7; 7 nucleotides line up with TRBD2. CDR1 is SEHNR, CDR2 FQNEAQ, per germline (reference sequence). The CDR3 contains 15 residues. V was clipped by 0 bases and J by 1 base; unmatched bases: 3. The CDR3 reads CASSLALGGSYEQYF. The CDR3, as DNA: TGTGCCAGCAGCTTAGCGCTGGGGGGGTCCTACGAGCAGTACTTC.

CDR3: CAISGIAGDLPNEQFF. CDR3 sequence (DNA): TGTGCCATCAGTGGAATAGCGGGAGACCTACCTAATGAGCAGTTCTTC. The rearrangement uses TRBV10-3 and TRBJ2-1, with 9 bases lining up with TRBD2. The CDR3 totals 16 residues. CDR1 is ENHRY and CDR2 is SYGVKD in the germline V gene. V trimming: 4 bases; J trimming: 7 bases; junction bases outside the gene matches: 11.

The chain combines TRBV27 with TRBJ2-1, with 10 bases that match TRBD1. This CDR3 region has 15 residues. CDR1 and CDR2 (germline): MNHEY, SMNVEV (reference sequence). The ends lost 6 bases at V and 4 bases at J; junction bases unmatched: 6. Written as DNA, the CDR3 is TGTGCCAGCAGAGCCGGGACAGGGGCATACAATGAGCAGTTCTTC. Amino acids: CASRAGTGAYNEQFF.

The CDR3: CASSLQGSYGYTF. The CDR3 nucleotides are TGTGCCAGCAGCTTGCAGGGGAGCTATGGCTACACCTTC. This chain joins TRBV11-2 and TRBJ1-2; possibly TRBD1 for D (6 bases). The CDR3 is 13 residues long. V was trimmed by 3 bases and J by 4 bases, leaving 9 bases between them. Germline CDR1 SGHAT, CDR2 FQNNGV.

The chain joins TRBV18 to TRBJ1-5; D not resolved. V shed 2 bases and J shed 1 base, with 6 bases lying between them. In germline, CDR1 is KGHSH, CDR2 LQKENI. The CDR3 is 14 residues long. CDR3 sequence (DNA): TGTGCCAGCTCACCAGGCAGAAGCAATCAGCCCCAGCATTTT. Translated, it gives CASSPGRSNQPQHF.

The rearrangement uses TRBV2 and TRBJ1-5; D gene unclear. The V gene's germline CDR1 is SNHLY and CDR2 FYNNEI. The V and J ends lost 4 bases and 1 base respectively, with 17 bases between them. This CDR3 has 17 residues. CDR3: CASSVSDPHSSNQPQHF. The CDR3 DNA is TGTGCCAGCAGTGTCAGCGACCCACATTCGAGCAATCAGCCCCAGCATTTT.

The J gene is TRBJ1-1, the V gene TRBV9; the match to TRBD1 covers 9 bases. The length of the CDR3 is 17 residues. Germline-derived CDR1 and CDR2 are SGDLS and YYNGEE. J lost 2 bases, V lost 2 bases, and 10 bases had no gene match. CDR3 bases: TGTGCCAGCAGCGTCTCCGGGACAGGGACGTACAACACTGAAGCTTTCTTT. Encoded protein: CASSVSGTGTYNTEAFF.